The 28 T cell receptor beta chains presented below share a single source sample, sequenced in a study of blood T cell repertoires in COVID-19. Sequenced by immunoSEQ multiplex PCR; TCRdb stores in-frame clones only, minus some. This table has tens of thousands of clones, more than 70% appearing once. The sequenced sample consisted of peripheral blood. All receptors come from a woman older than 75 in a cohort sampled during active or convalescent COVID-19.

This chain links TRBV7-3 with TRBJ2-1; D uncertain. This CDR3 contains 15 residues. V gave up 5 bases and J gave up 7 bases, with 18 bases separating them. Germline V gene sequence: CDR1 SGHTA, CDR2 FQGTGA. The DNA of the CDR3 is TGTGCCAGCAGCCTGTACCCAGGTGGTAAAAATGAGCAGTTCTTC. Translation: CASSLYPGGKNEQFF.

This clone was recorded a few times. This chain connects TRBV5-4 to TRBJ2-7; D perhaps matches TRBD2 (6 bases). This CDR3 contains 16 residues. V lost 4 bases, J lost 4 bases, and 21 bases lay in between. Germline assignment: CDR1 SGHNT and CDR2 YYREEE (reference sequence). The CDR3 coding sequence is TGTGCCAGCAGCCTCGAACCCTGGGACTGGATATACGAGCAGTACGTC. It specifies CASSLEPWDWIYEQYV.

The CDR3: CASSPSVNTIYF. As DNA, the CDR3 is TGTGCCAGCAGCCCTTCAGTAAACACCATATATTTT. The chain couples TRBV7-9 to TRBJ1-3; D gene ambiguous. V lost 5 bases and J lost 6, with 8 bases in between. The CDR3 extends over 12 amino acids. Per germline, CDR1 SEHNR and CDR2 FQNEAQ (reference sequence).

This rearrangement joins TRBV5-6 to TRBJ2-5, with D possibly matching TRBD2 (5 bases). CDR1 is SGHDT, CDR2 YYEEEE, per germline. This CDR3 comprises 16 residues. V lost 0 bases and J lost 3, with 15 bases in between. DNA for the CDR3: TGTGCCAGCAGCTTGGGCGGGCGTCCACTGAAAGAGACCCAGTACTTC. This translates into CASSLGGRPLKETQYF.

V gene TRBV19 combines with J gene TRBJ1-1; 8 nucleotides match TRBD1. The length of the CDR3 is 13 residues. With V trimmed by 8 bases and J by 5 bases, 7 bases remained unmatched. In germline, CDR1 is LNHDA, CDR2 SQIVND (reference sequence). The chain's CDR3 is CASRGQGGTEAFF. The CDR3 DNA sequence: TGTGCCAGTCGCGGACAGGGTGGAACTGAAGCTTTCTTT.

V and J are TRBV5-1 and TRBJ1-4; 8 bases are a match to TRBD1. CDR1 and CDR2 (germline): SGHRS, YFSETQ. This CDR3 has 14 residues. The junction had 4 bases not matched to a gene; V was cut back by 3 bases and J by 6 bases. Here the CDR3 DNA reads TGCGCCAGCAGCTCGGGACAGGAATATGAAAAACTGTTTTTT. Protein: CASSSGQEYEKLFF.

Concerning this clone: The germline gene is not matched at one end of the junction; a read error may be the cause. This sequence joins TRBV5-1 and TRBJ1-5, with unresolved D. The CDR3 is made up of 13 amino acids. CDR1 is SGHRS, CDR2 YFSETQ, per germline. CDR3 residues: CASSLDRDQPQHF. CDR3 bases: TGCGCCAGCAGTTTGGACCGAGATCAGCCCCAGCATTTT.

The chain has TRBV7-5 and TRBJ2-2; TRBD2 was called by the table and not checked on the DNA. TRBV7-5 is noted as a pseudogene. The CDR3 extends over 19 amino acids. CDR3 amino acids: CARSLGFITGGGNTGELFF. In DNA form, the CDR3 reads TGTGCCAGAAGCTTAGGTTTCATAACGGGAGGAGGTAACACCGGGGAGCTGTTTTTT.

The chain is built from TRBV11-2 and TRBJ2-2; 8 nucleotides agree with TRBD2. V dropped 5 bases and J dropped 1; count of bases not matched to a gene: 3. The CDR3 loop spans 15 amino acids. CDR1 SGHAT and CDR2 FQNNGV come from the germline V gene. The CDR3 protein is CASSQSGGNTGELFF. CDR3 nucleotide sequence: TGTGCCAGCAGCCAAAGCGGGGGGAACACCGGGGAGCTGTTTTTT.

The rearrangement uses TRBV3-1 (or the pseudogene TRBV3-2) and TRBJ1-3; D is unresolved. Germline CDR1 LGHDT, CDR2 YNNKEL (reference sequence). The CDR3 loop spans 16 amino acids. V lost 0 bases to trimming and J lost 3 bases, with 12 bases between them. This CDR3 reads CASSQDFERFGNTIYF. CDR3 sequence (DNA): TGTGCCAGCAGCCAAGATTTTGAGAGGTTTGGAAACACCATATATTTT.

The chain links TRBV6-4 to TRBJ1-2; the D gene is possibly TRBD1 (6 bases). Between the trimmed V and J ends, which lost 10 bases and 9 bases, there was a span of 12 bases. CDR1 is MRHNA and CDR2 is SNTAGT in the germline V gene. The CDR3 is made up of 10 amino acids. CDR3 loop: CANLTGRYTF. In DNA form, the CDR3 reads TGTGCCAACTTAACAGGGCGCTACACCTTC.

V gene TRBV30 combines with J gene TRBJ2-2; 11 bases map to TRBD2. Germline-derived CDR1 and CDR2 are GTSNPN and SVGIG (reference sequence). The CDR3 sequence is 14 residues long. Trimming at V came to 5 bases and at J to 3 bases, leaving 2 bases not matched to a gene. The CDR3: CAWGSGRDTGELFF. The CDR3 DNA reads TGTGCCTGGGGTAGCGGGAGGGACACCGGGGAGCTGTTTTTT.

The V gene is TRBV3-1 (or the pseudogene TRBV3-2), the J gene TRBJ2-7; 9 nucleotides align to TRBD1. Trimming at V came to 3 bases and at J to 1 base, leaving 7 bases not matched to a gene. The CDR3 is 16 residues long. Germline loops: CDR1 LGHDT, CDR2 YNNKEL (reference sequence). The CDR3 DNA is TGTGCCAGCAGCCAGGTACAGGGGGCTTGGTCCTACGAGCAGTACTTC. Translation: CASSQVQGAWSYEQYF.

The chain is built from TRBV6-5 and TRBJ1-2, with 10 positions matching TRBD1. V lost 2 bases, J lost 4 bases, and 7 bases stayed unmatched. The germline V gene has CDR1 MNHEY and CDR2 SVGAGI. The CDR3 is 16 amino acids. CDR3 sequence reads: CASSYPRTGGTYGYTF. As DNA, the CDR3 is TGTGCCAGCAGTTACCCGAGGACAGGGGGAACCTATGGCTACACCTTC.

The CDR3 sequence: CASSASRGSEQYF. The CDR3 DNA is TGTGCCAGCAGCGCGAGCCGGGGGAGCGAGCAGTACTTC. The gene calls are TRBV7-3 and TRBJ2-7; possible D gene TRBD2, 6 bases. The CDR3 runs 13 residues. Trimming took off 5 bases at V and 6 bases at J, with 14 bases between the two ends. Germline CDR1 SGHTA, CDR2 FQGTGA. The variable domain in full, with the rest retrieved from reference TRBV7-3 and TRBJ2-7, is GAGVSQTPSNKVTEKGKYVELRCDPISGHTALYWYRQSLGQGPEFLIYFQGTGAADDSGLPNDRFFAVRPEGSVSTLKIQRTERGDSAVYLCASSASRGSEQYFGPGTRLTVT.

The chain joins TRBV7-9 to TRBJ2-5; maybe TRBD1 (7 bases). The V and J ends lost 3 bases and 2 bases respectively, with 10 bases between them. Germline assignment: CDR1 SEHNR and CDR2 FQNEAQ (reference sequence). The CDR3 length is 14 residues. The CDR3 protein is CASSFPGGQETQYF. The CDR3 DNA follows: TGTGCCAGCAGCTTCCCAGGGGGGCAAGAGACCCAGTACTTC.

The table lists this clone with a few counts. CDR3 in DNA: TGCAGCGCCGGACGGGAGAACACTGAAGCTTTCTTT. Translating it yields CSAGRENTEAFF. The chain carries TRBV29-1 and TRBJ1-1; D ambiguous. This CDR3 region has 12 residues. Germline CDR1 and CDR2: SQVTM and ANQGSEA. Trimming stripped 7 bases from V and 1 base from J, with 10 bases between.

The V gene is TRBV7-2, the J gene TRBJ2-2; TRBD2 aligns across 9 bases. The CDR3 spans 16 residues. V was clipped by 5 bases and J by 2 bases; unmatched bases: 6. Germline lookup yields CDR1 SGHTA and CDR2 FQGNSA. The CDR3 region has the DNA TGTGCCAGCAGCGCCCCTAGCGGGATTAACACCGGGGAGCTGTTTTTT. Translating it yields CASSAPSGINTGELFF.

The gene calls are TRBV6-1 and TRBJ1-4; 11 bases are shared with TRBD1. V lost 1 base and J lost 8; bases outside the gene matches: 0. CDR3 length: 14 amino acids. The germline CDR1 and CDR2 sequences are MNHNS and SASEGT. CDR3 DNA sequence: TGTGCCAGCAGTGAAGGGACAGGGGGCGAAAAACTGTTTTTT. It yields the protein CASSEGTGGEKLFF.

This clone was recorded once. One end of the junction does not line up with germline, which may come from a read error. The chain combines TRBV7-7 with TRBJ2-3; tentative D call: TRBD2 (5 bases). This CDR3 spans 13 amino acids. Germline lookup yields CDR1 SSHAT and CDR2 FNYEAQ (reference sequence). The CDR3 DNA reads TGTGCTAGCAGCGTACTAGGAGGAGATACGCAGTATTTT. Protein sequence: CASSVLGGDTQYF. Full variable domain (remainder filled in from reference TRBV7-7 and TRBJ2-3): GAGVSQSPRYKVTKRGQDVTLRCDPISSHATLYWYQQALGQGPEFLTYFNYEAQPDKSGLPSDRFSAERPEGSISTLTIQRTEQRDSAMYRCASSVLGGDTQYFGPGTRLTVL.

The CDR3 spells CASSITWGRNTEAFF. The CDR3 nucleotides read TGTGCCAGTAGTATCACCTGGGGCCGAAACACTGAAGCTTTCTTT. The chain employs TRBV19 and TRBJ1-1; possible D gene TRBD1, 5 bases. This CDR3 contains 15 residues. Germline CDR1 is LNHDA and CDR2 is SQIVND (reference sequence). V was cut by 3 bases and J by 2 bases, with 13 bases left in between.

The genes are TRBV9 and TRBJ1-2, with TRBD1 matching over 8 bases. Germline CDR1 and CDR2: SGDLS and YYNGEE. With 3 bases clipped from V and 6 bases from J, the junction kept 10 bases outside the gene matches. The CDR3 totals 15 residues. The CDR3 bases are TGTGCCAGCAGCGCCACAGGGGGAAATTATAATGGCTACACCTTC. This gives the protein CASSATGGNYNGYTF.

This clone came up once. J is TRBJ2-1 and V is TRBV7-9, with unresolved D. This CDR3 is 11 amino acids long. Per germline, CDR1 SEHNR and CDR2 FQNEAQ (reference sequence). The ends were cut back, 5 bases at V and 15 bases at J, with 14 bases in the middle. The CDR3: CASSPSVTRFF. The CDR3, as DNA: TGTGCCAGCAGCCCCTCGGTAACCCGGTTCTTC. Full variable domain (outside the CDR3, taken from reference TRBV7-9 and TRBJ2-1): DTGVSQNPRHKITKRGQNVTFRCDPISEHNRLYWYRQTLGQGPEFLTYFQNEAQLEKSRLLSDRFSAERPKGSFSTLEIQRTEQGDSAMYLCASSPSVTRFFGPGTRLTVL.

V usage is TRBV27 and J usage is TRBJ2-1, with 7 bases aligning to TRBD2. The ends lost 3 bases at V and 9 bases at J; junction bases unmatched: 11. The CDR3 has 15 residues. Germline lookup yields CDR1 MNHEY and CDR2 SMNVEV (reference sequence). The CDR3 DNA is TGTGCCAGCAGTTTCTGGACTAGGTCTGTTAGTGAGCAGTTCTTC. This encodes CASSFWTRSVSEQFF.

This chain connects TRBV18 to TRBJ1-2; 9 bases are a match to TRBD1. Germline CDR1 is KGHSH and CDR2 is LQKENI. The ends lost 0 bases at V and 3 bases at J; junction bases unmatched: 5. This CDR3 comprises 16 residues. CDR3: CASSPPNRGPDYGYTF. The DNA for the CDR3 is TGTGCCAGCTCACCACCTAACAGGGGGCCAGACTATGGCTACACCTTC.

The genes are TRBV4-2 and TRBJ2-1; D gene uncertain. The V gene's germline CDR1 is LGHNA and CDR2 YNFKEQ. This CDR3 is built from 12 residues. V gave up 3 bases and J gave up 4 bases, with 4 bases separating them. The CDR3 bases are TGTGCCAGCAGCCACCTGTACAATGAGCAGTTCTTC. As protein: CASSHLYNEQFF.

DNA of the CDR3: TGCGCCAGCAGCTTGGTGGGCATGGACAGGGGTAATGAAAAACTGTTTTTT. It encodes CASSLVGMDRGNEKLFF. This chain uses TRBV5-1 with TRBJ1-4, with 9 bases identical to TRBD1. Trimming cost V 0 bases and J 4 bases; bases outside gene matches: 7. CDR3 size: 17 residues. CDR1 SGHRS and CDR2 YFSETQ come from the germline V gene. Together with reference TRBV5-1 and TRBJ1-4, the CDR3 gives the full variable domain: KAGVTQTPRYLIKTRGQQVTLSCSPISGHRSVSWYQQTPGQGLQFLFEYFSETQRNKGNFPGRFSGRQFSNSRSEMNVSTLELGDSALYLCASSLVGMDRGNEKLFFGSGTQLSVL.

The rearrangement uses TRBV11-1 and TRBJ2-1; weak D call: TRBD2 (6 bases). CDR3 size: 11 residues. Trimming shortened V by 5 bases and J by 10 bases, and 9 bases separated the two germline ends. Germline V gives CDR1 SGHAT, CDR2 FQDESV (reference sequence). In DNA, the CDR3 is TGTGCCAGCAGCCCTGCGGGGGAGCAGTTCTTC. Residues: CASSPAGEQFF.